The sequence of this T cell receptor beta chain was determined in a study of shared clonotypes between healthy human individuals. Study-wide results and limits: The study found lower generation probabilities in non-shared clonotypes than in those shared by all four donors.

The V gene's germline CDR1 is SNHLY and CDR2 FYNNEI. The CDR3 runs to 14 residues. V was clipped by 4 bases and J by 7 bases, with 17 bases between them. Concerning this clone: Its antigen is currently unknown.

The assay was carried out at the deep level. Profiling relied on immunoSEQ multiplex PCR, and the TCRdb table lists in-frame clones only, not all of them. The table shows about 1 million clones, with about 76% occurring only once. The material sequenced was memory CD4+ T cells sorted from blood. As to subset: CD45RA-negative fraction. V usage is TRBV2 and J usage is TRBJ2-7; perhaps TRBD2 as D (7 bases). The source is a man younger than 30 in good health. The CDR3 region has the DNA TGTGCCAGCAGTGTTGGGAGGGGGGCTACAGAGCAGTACTTC. As protein: CASSVGRGATEQYF.